The clone carrying this T cell receptor beta chain has a single count. Relying on iRepertoire HTBI primers and Arm-PCR of CDR3 regions, the team built TCR beta libraries. TCRdb reanalysed the multiplex PCR reads using MiXCR and keeps one entry per CDR3 protein. The sample records about 470,000 distinct CDR3 sequences, under 25% being singletons. The sample belongs to a study of regulatory T cells in long-lasting Graves disease. The time point was: persistent/refractory GD, antithyroid drugs over 5 years with positive TRAb. Making the TCR library involved RNA that had been extracted from PBMCs. The germline CDR1 and CDR2 sequences are SEHNR and FQNEAQ (reference sequence). The CDR3 is 16 amino acids. The V end lost 6 bases, the J end lost 1 base, and 16 bases lay between the germline ends.

The J gene is TRBJ2-1, the V gene TRBV7-9; no clear D gene. The source material was peripheral blood mononuclear cells (PBMCs), sampled when the disease was refractory, from a patient treated with antithyroid drugs. The clonotype was recovered from a female donor with Graves disease. The CDR3 region is CASRRSEDLSYNEQFF. The CDR3 bases are TGTGCCAGCAGGAGATCAGAAGATCTTTCCTACAATGAGCAGTTCTTC.